The rows below give T cell receptor beta chains drawn from one sample of a study of long-term antiretroviral therapy in people with HIV. Clones were read by immunoSEQ multiplex PCR, and TCRdb kept only the in-frame ones, dropping some. Of some 30,000 clones in the sample, around 97% are singletons; the top ten hold 1.5% to 2%. The sample here was unsorted PBMCs, taken 7.6 years after starting antiretroviral therapy. The receptors stem from a young man with HIV. The CDR3 runs from the conserved cysteine through the conserved F or W. D genes are given only for firm matches. Expanded clones get a size class; other rows say once, few or many, or leave the size out.

V gene: TRBV7-8
clone size: .
J gene: TRBJ1-2
D gene: TRBD1
CDR3 protein: CASSFTGTAYGYTF
CDR3 DNA: TGTGCCAGCAGCTTCACAGGGACAGCCTATGGCTACACCTTC

V gene: TRBV10-3
clone size: .
J gene: TRBJ2-7
D gene: .
CDR3 protein: CAISDQGPYEQYF
CDR3 DNA: TGTGCCATCAGTGATCAGGGTCCCTACGAGCAGTACTTC

V gene: TRBV5-4
clone size: once
J gene: TRBJ1-2
D gene: TRBD1
CDR3 protein: CASSGSGTAYGYTF
CDR3 DNA: TGTGCCAGCAGCGGCTCCGGGACAGCCTATGGCTACACCTTC

V gene: TRBV10-3
clone size: .
J gene: TRBJ2-3
D gene: .
CDR3 protein: CAISEGRWDTQYF
CDR3 DNA: TGTGCCATCAGTGAGGGGAGATGGGATACGCAGTATTTT

V gene: TRBV7-3
clone size: .
J gene: TRBJ2-3
D gene: .
CDR3 protein: CASSLFPGGTGTQYF
CDR3 DNA: TGTGCCAGCAGCTTATTTCCAGGGGGGACGGGTACGCAGTATTTT

V gene: TRBV29-1
clone size: .
J gene: TRBJ1-1
D gene: .
CDR3 protein: CSVDSGWDTEAFF
CDR3 DNA: TGCAGCGTTGACTCAGGGTGGGACACTGAAGCTTTCTTT

V gene: TRBV4-3
clone size: .
J gene: TRBJ2-2
D gene: .
CDR3 protein: CASSQGRQVLAGELFF
CDR3 DNA: TGCGCCAGCAGCCAAGGGAGACAGGTTCTTGCCGGGGAGCTGTTTTTT

V gene: TRBV15
clone size: .
J gene: TRBJ1-2
D gene: .
CDR3 protein: CATTAGGSVYGYTF
CDR3 DNA: TGTGCCACCACGGCAGGTGGCAGCGTCTATGGCTACACCTTC

V gene: TRBV11-2
clone size: .
J gene: TRBJ2-7
D gene: .
CDR3 protein: CASSLDAMDSYEQYF
CDR3 DNA: TGTGCCAGCAGCTTAGATGCGATGGATTCCTACGAGCAGTACTTC

V gene: TRBV6-1
clone size: .
J gene: TRBJ2-7
D gene: .
CDR3 protein: CASSPLGPGEQYF
CDR3 DNA: TGTGCCAGCAGCCCATTGGGCCCAGGCGAGCAGTACTTC

V gene: TRBV7-6
clone size: .
J gene: TRBJ2-3
D gene: TRBD2
CDR3 protein: CASSQLGTTRATDTQYF
CDR3 DNA: TGTGCCAGCAGCCAACTCGGGACTACCCGAGCCACAGATACGCAGTATTTT

V gene: TRBV7-8
clone size: once
J gene: TRBJ2-3
D gene: .
CDR3 protein: CASSPRRGGPPDTQYF
CDR3 DNA: TGTGCCAGCAGCCCTAGGAGGGGGGGGCCGCCGGATACGCAGTATTTT

V gene: TRBV7-9
clone size: .
J gene: TRBJ2-7
D gene: .
CDR3 protein: CASSLAPSASSYEQYF
CDR3 DNA: TGTGCCAGCAGCTTAGCACCTAGCGCTAGCTCCTACGAGCAGTACTTC

V gene: TRBV5-1
clone size: .
J gene: TRBJ2-3
D gene: .
CDR3 protein: CASSLGPADTQYF
CDR3 DNA: TGCGCCAGCAGCTTGGGCCCTGCAGATACGCAGTATTTT

V gene: TRBV7-8
clone size: .
J gene: TRBJ2-7
D gene: TRBD1
CDR3 protein: CASSSPDRWTYEQYF
CDR3 DNA: TGTGCCAGCAGCTCACCGGACAGGTGGACCTACGAGCAGTACTTC

V gene: TRBV9
clone size: .
J gene: TRBJ1-2
D gene: .
CDR3 protein: CASSVITVANYGYTF
CDR3 DNA: TGTGCCAGCAGCGTAATTACAGTAGCTAACTATGGCTACACCTTC

V gene: TRBV2
clone size: .
J gene: TRBJ1-1
D gene: .
CDR3 protein: CASSGDRARITEAFF
CDR3 DNA: TGTGCCAGCAGTGGAGATAGGGCCAGGATCACTGAAGCTTTCTTT

V gene: TRBV19
clone size: .
J gene: TRBJ2-7
D gene: TRBD2
CDR3 protein: CASSPSARGGNEQYF
CDR3 DNA: TGTGCCAGTAGTCCCTCTGCACGGGGGGGCAACGAGCAGTACTTC

V gene: TRBV11-3
clone size: .
J gene: TRBJ2-1
D gene: TRBD2
CDR3 protein: CASSSTPDSAGGEQFF
CDR3 DNA: TGTGCCAGCAGCTCAACCCCTGACAGCGCGGGGGGTGAGCAGTTCTTC

V gene: TRBV7-2
clone size: .
J gene: TRBJ1-1
D gene: .
CDR3 protein: CASSLRSEAFF
CDR3 DNA: TGTGCCAGCAGCTTAAGGAGTGAAGCTTTCTTT

V gene: TRBV6-6
clone size: .
J gene: TRBJ1-2
D gene: .
CDR3 protein: CASSYPHLDGYTF
CDR3 DNA: TGTGCCAGCAGTTACCCACACTTGGATGGCTACACCTTC

V gene: TRBV20-1
clone size: once
J gene: TRBJ1-4
D gene: .
CDR3 protein: CSAPSTVLIF
CDR3 DNA: TGCAGTGCGCCATCGACCGTGTTGATTTTT

V gene: TRBV13
clone size: .
J gene: TRBJ2-4
D gene: .
CDR3 protein: CASSTGSPRHIQYF
CDR3 DNA: TGTGCCAGCAGCACAGGGTCCCCCCGGCACATTCAGTACTTC

V gene: TRBV9
clone size: .
J gene: TRBJ2-7
D gene: TRBD2
CDR3 protein: CASSGGGEQYF
CDR3 DNA: TGTGCCAGCAGCGGGGGGGGCGAGCAGTACTTC

V gene: TRBV2
clone size: .
J gene: TRBJ1-4
D gene: .
CDR3 protein: CASSEASINEKLFF
CDR3 DNA: TGTGCCAGCAGTGAAGCGAGTATTAATGAAAAACTGTTTTTT

V gene: TRBV4-1
clone size: .
J gene: TRBJ2-2
D gene: .
CDR3 protein: CASSQVRSGELFF
CDR3 DNA: TGCGCCAGCAGCCAAGTACGATCCGGGGAGCTGTTTTTT

V gene: TRBV7-9
clone size: .
J gene: TRBJ2-7
D gene: TRBD2
CDR3 protein: CASSSTSGGRGEQYF
CDR3 DNA: TGTGCCAGCAGCTCAACTAGCGGGGGCCGAGGCGAGCAGTACTTC

V gene: TRBV6-6
clone size: once
J gene: TRBJ1-1
D gene: .
CDR3 protein: CASRQNTEAFF
CDR3 DNA: TGTGCCAGCAGGCAGAACACTGAAGCTTTCTTT

V gene: TRBV30
clone size: .
J gene: TRBJ2-1
D gene: .
CDR3 protein: CAWALQASATNEQFF
CDR3 DNA: TGTGCCTGGGCTCTTCAAGCTAGCGCAACGAATGAGCAGTTCTTC

V gene: TRBV6-1
clone size: .
J gene: TRBJ2-2
D gene: .
CDR3 protein: CASSGTLTGELFF
CDR3 DNA: TGTGCCAGCAGTGGAACACTCACCGGGGAGCTGTTTTTT

V gene: TRBV19
clone size: .
J gene: TRBJ2-5
D gene: .
CDR3 protein: CASSIVDRKTQYF
CDR3 DNA: TGTGCCAGTAGTATTGTAGATCGGAAGACCCAGTACTTC